This note documents a single T cell receptor beta chain sequence. This sample was taken from a study of blood T cell repertoires in COVID-19. Whole-study context: The origin of the acute and convalescent COVID-19 samples was the United States, Italy and Spain. T cells, B-cell-depleted T cells, or PBMCs supplied cDNA or gDNA.

V trimming: 4 bases; J trimming: 4 bases; junction bases outside the gene matches: 9. CDR3 length: 15 amino acids. Germline CDR1 reads SGHRS; CDR2 reads YFSETQ. Sequencing used immunoSEQ multiplex PCR; TCRdb keeps in-frame clones, though not all of them. The data contain roughly 330,000 clones, around 92% of them singletons. Specimen: peripheral blood. The chain employs TRBV5-1 and TRBJ1-2; 8 nucleotides agree with TRBD1. The receptor was isolated from a man younger than 35 who had recovered from COVID-19. The CDR3 nucleotides are TGCGCCAGCAGCGACGGGACAGGAGCGGGCTATGGCTACACCTTC. Protein product: CASSDGTGAGYGYTF.